One and the same sample provided the 4 T cell receptor beta chains below, sequenced in a study of shared clonotypes between healthy human individuals (dated by TCRdb to about 2020). The protocol used for the library was the immunoSEQ multiplex PCR assay. Held by TCRdb, this immuneACCESS table contains in-frame sequences only and omits some clones. Under half of the omission traces to an unresolved V gene where checked; the cause of the rest is unknown. Here the sample has more than 550,000 clones; over 60% occur a single time. The leading ten clones occupy about 1.7% of the sample. Sequenced sample: memory CD4+ T cells sorted from blood. The intended sense of this specimen's cell subset or site label: CD45RA-negative fraction. These receptor sequences come from a woman aged 25-40 years in good health.

The gene calls are TRBV12-2 and TRBJ2-1; the D call of TRBD2 is as the table states it, not checked on the DNA. TRBV12-2 is termed a pseudogene. This CDR3 contains 19 residues. CDR3 in DNA: TGTGCAAGTCGCTTAGGGGGTAGCGGGAGGGCTCCCTTTAGGAATGAGCAGTTCTTC. Its protein product is CASRLGGSGRAPFRNEQFF.

V and J are TRBV6-5 and TRBJ2-5; 8 bases are shared with TRBD2. The germline CDR1 and CDR2 sequences are MNHEY and SVGAGI. The CDR3 contains 14 residues. V was clipped by 4 bases and J by 7 bases; unmatched bases: 8. CDR3 in amino acids: CASSSGGETRTQYF. Written as DNA, the CDR3 is TGTGCCAGCAGTTCGGGGGGGGAGACTAGGACCCAGTACTTC.

CDR3 sequence (DNA): TGTGCCAGTAAACAGGGGTCCGGGTATGAAAAACTGTTTTTT. This codes for CASKQGSGYEKLFF. The chain couples TRBV19 to TRBJ1-4; 7 bases are shared with TRBD1. The germline V gene encodes CDR1 LNHDA and CDR2 SQIVND (reference sequence). V shed 7 bases and J 6 bases; nucleotides not matched to a gene: 8. This CDR3 contains 14 residues.

J is TRBJ2-1 and V is TRBV6-1; 7 nucleotides match TRBD1. This CDR3 is built from 13 residues. Trimming at V came to 4 bases and at J to 9 bases, leaving 6 bases not matched to a gene. Germline V CDR1 and CDR2: MNHNS, SASEGT. The CDR3 region has the DNA TGTGCCAGCAGTGTAGGGGGCGAGACTGAGCAGTTCTTC. This translates into CASSVGGETEQFF.